A selection of T cell receptor beta chains follows, all from one sample in a study of PD-L1 blockade in urothelial cancer. Profiled with immunoSEQ multiplex PCR; TCRdb holds only in-frame clones, not every one. Among under 95,000 clones listed, 84% were seen once. The input for sequencing was PBMCs, taken around atezolizumab (anti-PD-L1) treatment. The receptors stem from a man in his 60s with urothelial cancer. Each CDR3 is given with its conserved first and last residue. D genes are given only for firm matches. Expanded clones get a size class; other rows say once, few or many, or leave the size out.

clone size | J gene | V gene | D gene | CDR3 DNA | CDR3 protein
. | TRBJ2-2 | TRBV7-9 | . | TGTGCCAGCAGCACCCAGGGAGGGAACACCGGGGAGCTGTTTTTT | CASSTQGGNTGELFF
few | TRBJ2-7 | TRBV6-5 | . | TGTGCCAGCAGTTACGGCAGGACCTACGAGCAGTACTTC | CASSYGRTYEQYF
few | TRBJ1-6 | TRBV6-1 | TRBD1 | TGTGCCAGCAGTGACAGGGACAGGGGAAATTCACCCCTCCACTTT | CASSDRDRGNSPLHF
. | TRBJ1-2 | TRBV29-1 | . | TGCAGCGTTTTCCCTATGAACGGGGAGGACTATGGCTACACCTTC | CSVFPMNGEDYGYTF
. | TRBJ2-2 | TRBV5-1 | . | TGCGCCAGCAGCTTGGGACGGGAGAACACCGGGGAGCTGTTTTTT | CASSLGRENTGELFF
. | TRBJ2-5 | TRBV2 | TRBD1 | TGTGCCAGCAGCAGGGGGCGGGAGACCCAGTACTTC | CASSRGRETQYF
. | TRBJ1-2 | TRBV6-4 | . | TGTGCCAGCAGTGCCCAGGGTAGCTATGGCTACACCTTC | CASSAQGSYGYTF
. | TRBJ2-3 | TRBV11-3 | . | TGTGCCAGCAGCTTAAATGAGGATACGCAGTATTTT | CASSLNEDTQYF
. | TRBJ2-6 | TRBV7-9 | TRBD1 | TGTGCCAGCAGCTCTGGACAGGCTATCTCTGGGGCCAACGTCCTGACTTTC | CASSSGQAISGANVLTF
. | TRBJ2-7 | TRBV5-1 | TRBD1 | TGCGCCAGCAGCTCCCGACAGGGGGCAGCGGTCGAGCAGTACTTC | CASSSRQGAAVEQYF
once | TRBJ2-1 | TRBV10-3 | TRBD2 | TGTGCCATCAGTGGTACTAGCGGGAAAGGTCCGAATGAGCAGTTCTTC | CAISGTSGKGPNEQFF
. | TRBJ1-2 | TRBV6-6 | TRBD1 | TGTGCCAGCAGCCATGGACAGGATTATGGCTACACCTTC | CASSHGQDYGYTF
. | TRBJ1-2 | TRBV2 | . | TGTGCCAGCAGGACCCGGGGGGTAGACTATGGCTACACCTTC | CASRTRGVDYGYTF
. | TRBJ2-3 | TRBV10-3 | . | TGTGCCATCAGTGGACCCCGGGACACCTACACAGATACGCAGTATTTT | CAISGPRDTYTDTQYF
once | TRBJ2-7 | TRBV28 | . | TGTGCCAGCAGTAGGGGGTCCTACGAGCAGTACTTC | CASSRGSYEQYF
. | TRBJ2-7 | TRBV6-1 | TRBD2 | TGTGCCAGTAAGCGGGAGGGCTACGAGCAGTACTTC | CASKREGYEQYF
. | TRBJ1-5 | TRBV28 | TRBD1 | TGTGCCAGCAGTTCGGGACAGATAAATCAGCCCCAGCATTTT | CASSSGQINQPQHF
few | TRBJ2-7 | TRBV2 | . | TGTGCCAGCAGTCACGGGAGGGGGCCAAATCCATTCGAGCAGTACTTC | CASSHGRGPNPFEQYF
. | TRBJ1-1 | TRBV20-1 | . | TGCAGTGCTATACGGGGCACTGAAGCTTTCTTT | CSAIRGTEAFF
. | TRBJ1-1 | TRBV6-5 | . | TGTGCCAGCAGTTACGCGCAGGGATCGAACACTGAAGCTTTCTTT | CASSYAQGSNTEAFF
. | TRBJ2-7 | TRBV5-1 | TRBD2 | TGCGCCAGCAGCTTGGCGGAGACTAGCGGGAGGTACGAGCAGTACTTC | CASSLAETSGRYEQYF
. | TRBJ2-1 | TRBV5-1 | TRBD2 | TGCGCCAGCACTCCCGGGACTAGCTCCAATGAGCAGTTCTTC | CASTPGTSSNEQFF
. | TRBJ1-1 | TRBV6-5 | . | TGTGCCAGCAGTTTCCCAGGGGCAGGTACTGAAGCTTTCTTT | CASSFPGAGTEAFF
. | TRBJ1-1 | TRBV11-1 | . | TGTGCCAGCAGCTTTTCTACGGGCACTGAAGCTTTCTTT | CASSFSTGTEAFF
. | TRBJ2-1 | TRBV30 | TRBD2 | TGTGCCTGGAGGGTCCCGGGGACTACACCGAGCTCCTACAATGAGCAGTTCTTC | CAWRVPGTTPSSYNEQFF
. | TRBJ2-7 | TRBV28 | . | TGTGCCAGCAGTTTAAGTGGACACCCCTACGAGCAGTACTTC | CASSLSGHPYEQYF
. | TRBJ2-6 | TRBV6-4 | TRBD1 | TGTGCCAGCAGCCGGGACAGAGCAACCTCTGGGGCCAACGTCCTGACTTTC | CASSRDRATSGANVLTF
. | TRBJ2-2 | TRBV6-1 | TRBD1 | TGTGCTTACACAGGGGACACCGGGGAGCTGTTTTTT | CAYTGDTGELFF
. | TRBJ2-3 | TRBV9 | TRBD2 | TGTGCCAGCAGCGTTACTAGCGGGAGAACCGATACGCAGTATTTT | CASSVTSGRTDTQYF
. | TRBJ1-2 | TRBV6-5 | TRBD1 | TGTGCCAGCATTCCGGGACAGCCTGGTTATGGCTACACCTTC | CASIPGQPGYGYTF
. | TRBJ2-3 | TRBV20-1 | . | TGCAGTGCTAGGGACAGCGGTGGGCAGTATTTT | CSARDSGGQYF
. | TRBJ2-7 | TRBV27 | TRBD2 | TGTGCCAGCAGTTTAATATCCGGGGGGAGCTACGAGCAGTACTTC | CASSLISGGSYEQYF
once | TRBJ1-5 | TRBV6-5 | . | TGTGCCAGCAGCATCCAGGGAAGCAATCAGCCCCAGCATTTT | CASSIQGSNQPQHF
. | TRBJ1-1 | TRBV2 | . | TGTGCCAGCAGTGATGTACAGGAAGATGTAGCTTTCTTT | CASSDVQEDVAFF
. | TRBJ1-2 | TRBV7-2 | . | TGTGCCAGCAGCTTAGATTGGGGCGGCTATGGCTACACCTTC | CASSLDWGGYGYTF
. | TRBJ2-3 | TRBV9 | TRBD2 | TGTGCCAGCAGCGTAGTGGTCGGTGGAGCGGGGGGATACACAGATACGCAGTATTTT | CASSVVVGGAGGYTDTQYF
. | TRBJ1-1 | TRBV19 | TRBD1 | TGTGCCAGTAGTGCGGGGACAGCTGAAGCTTTCTTT | CASSAGTAEAFF